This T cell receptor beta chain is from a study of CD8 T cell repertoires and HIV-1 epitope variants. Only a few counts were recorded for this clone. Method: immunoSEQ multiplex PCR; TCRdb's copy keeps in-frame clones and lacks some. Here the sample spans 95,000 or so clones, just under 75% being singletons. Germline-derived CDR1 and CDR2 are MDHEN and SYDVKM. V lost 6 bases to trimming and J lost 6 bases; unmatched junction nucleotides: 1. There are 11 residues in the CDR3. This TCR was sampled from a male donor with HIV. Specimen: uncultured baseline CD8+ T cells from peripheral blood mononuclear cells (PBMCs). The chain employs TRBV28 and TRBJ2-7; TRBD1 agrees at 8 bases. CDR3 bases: TGTGCCAGCAGCGACAGGGGCGAGCAGTACTTC. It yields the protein CASSDRGEQYF.